This T cell receptor beta chain was recorded in a study of radiation and T cells in renal cell carcinoma. Data came from immunoSEQ multiplex PCR; TCRdb stores just in-frame clones and leaves some out. In the table there are 120,000 or so clones, about 81% of which are singletons. In germline, CDR1 is MDHEN, CDR2 SYDVKM. This CDR3 is 16 amino acids long. The junction had 7 bases not matched to a gene; V was cut back by 6 bases and J by 2 bases. Findings of the study overall: Without pretreatment biopsies, baseline tumor clonotype presence was undetermined.

This clone was picked up one time. Antigen unknown. Stated time point: blood 2 weeks post-SBRT. Noted treatment: 15 Gy SBRT to primary tumor, nephrectomy 4 weeks later. The chain links TRBV28 to TRBJ1-5; 10 bases line up with TRBD1. This TCR was sampled from a man aged 45-60 years with renal cell carcinoma. Sample: blood, taken from a patient whose treatment included radiotherapy and nephrectomy. The CDR3 is CASSLTGGGGNQPQHF. The CDR3 nucleotides read TGTGCCAGCAGCTTGACAGGGGGCGGAGGCAATCAGCCCCAGCATTTT.